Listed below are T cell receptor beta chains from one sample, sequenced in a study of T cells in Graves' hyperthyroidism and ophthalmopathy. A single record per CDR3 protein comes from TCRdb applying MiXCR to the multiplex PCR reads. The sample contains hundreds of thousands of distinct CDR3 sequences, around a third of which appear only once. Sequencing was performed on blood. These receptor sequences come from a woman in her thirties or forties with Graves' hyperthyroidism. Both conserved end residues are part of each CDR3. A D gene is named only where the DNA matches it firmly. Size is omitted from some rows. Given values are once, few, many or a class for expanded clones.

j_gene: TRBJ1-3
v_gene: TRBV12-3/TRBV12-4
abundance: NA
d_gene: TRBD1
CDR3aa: CASSPGQGARNTIYF
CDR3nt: TGTGCCAGCAGCCCGGGACAGGGGGCGAGAAACACCATATATTTT

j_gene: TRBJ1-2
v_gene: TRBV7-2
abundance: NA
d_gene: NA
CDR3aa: CASSPTQGLNYGYTF
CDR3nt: TGTGCCAGCAGCCCTACACAGGGTCTTAACTATGGCTACACCTTC

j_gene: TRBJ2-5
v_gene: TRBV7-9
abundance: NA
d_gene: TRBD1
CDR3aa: CASSAEWDRGVGTQYF
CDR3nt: TGTGCCAGCAGCGCCGAATGGGACAGGGGAGTTGGGACCCAGTACTTC

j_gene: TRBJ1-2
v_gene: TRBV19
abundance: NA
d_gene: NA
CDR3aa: CATGDIPGDGYTF
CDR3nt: TGTGCTACGGGGGACATACCTGGCGATGGCTACACCTTC

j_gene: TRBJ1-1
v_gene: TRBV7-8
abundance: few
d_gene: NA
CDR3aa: CASSFLGLNTEAFF
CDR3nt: TGTGCCAGCAGTTTTCTCGGGTTGAACACTGAAGCTTTCTTT

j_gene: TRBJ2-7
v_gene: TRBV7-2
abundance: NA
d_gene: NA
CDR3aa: CASSLGFGKGEQYF
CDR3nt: TGTGCCAGCAGTTTAGGTTTCGGGAAGGGCGAGCAGTACTTC

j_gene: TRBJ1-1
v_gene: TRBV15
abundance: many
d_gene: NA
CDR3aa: CATSREGNTEAFF
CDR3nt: TGTGCCACCAGCAGAGAGGGGAACACTGAAGCTTTCTTT

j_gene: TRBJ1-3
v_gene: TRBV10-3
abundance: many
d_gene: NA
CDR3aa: CAISESTAGTGGNTIYF
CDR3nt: TGTGCCATCAGTGAGTCGACGGCGGGAACTGGTGGAAACACCATATATTTT

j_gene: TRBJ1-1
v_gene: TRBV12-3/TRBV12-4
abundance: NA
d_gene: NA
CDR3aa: CASSKPVMNTEVFF
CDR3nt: TGTGCCAGCAGTAAACCCGTCATGAACACTGAAGTTTTCTTT

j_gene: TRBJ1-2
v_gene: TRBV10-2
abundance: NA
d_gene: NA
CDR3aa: CASSLAAAGGGYTF
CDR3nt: TGCGCCAGCAGCTTGGCGGCCGCGGGGGGGGGCTACACCTTC

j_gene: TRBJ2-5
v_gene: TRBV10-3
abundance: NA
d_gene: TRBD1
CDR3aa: CAISGSGTAQETQYF
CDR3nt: TGTGCCATCAGTGGCTCCGGGACAGCTCAAGAGACCCAGTACTTC

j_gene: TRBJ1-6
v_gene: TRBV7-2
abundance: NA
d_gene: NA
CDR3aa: CASSQPSSYNSPLHF
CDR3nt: TGTGCCAGCAGCCAACCCAGCTCCTATAATTCACCCCTCCACTTT

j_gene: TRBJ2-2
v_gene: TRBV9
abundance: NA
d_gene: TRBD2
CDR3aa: CASSDKPSGGPYTGGLFF
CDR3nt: TGTGCCAGCAGCGATAAGCCTAGCGGGGGGCCGTACACCGGGGGGCTGTTTTTT

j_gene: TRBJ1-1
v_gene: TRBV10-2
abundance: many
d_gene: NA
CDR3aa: CASSPGRGVTEAFF
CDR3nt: TGCGCCAGCAGTCCGGGCAGGGGTGTCACTGAAGCTTTCTTT

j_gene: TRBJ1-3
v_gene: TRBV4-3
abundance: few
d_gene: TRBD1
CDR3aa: CASSRDRGLGNTIYF
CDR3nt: TGCGCCAGCAGCCGGGACAGGGGATTAGGAAACACCATATATTTT

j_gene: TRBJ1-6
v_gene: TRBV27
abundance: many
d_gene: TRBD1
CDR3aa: CASTRSTTGMGSPLHF
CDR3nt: TGTGCCAGCACCCGATCGACGACAGGGATGGGGTCACCCCTCCACTTT

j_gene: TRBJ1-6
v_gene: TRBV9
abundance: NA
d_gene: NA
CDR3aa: CASSVEGTDSSYNSPLHF
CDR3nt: TGTGCCAGCAGCGTAGAGGGGACCGATAGCTCCTATAATTCACCCCTCCACTTT

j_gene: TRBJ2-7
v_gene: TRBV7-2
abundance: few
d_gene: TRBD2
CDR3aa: CASSLGGGNSYEQYF
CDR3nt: TGTGCCAGCAGCCTTGGGGGGGGGAACTCCTACGAGCAGTACTTC

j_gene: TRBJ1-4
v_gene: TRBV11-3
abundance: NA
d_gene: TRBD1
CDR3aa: CASSTRQGTFAKLFF
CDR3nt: TGTGCCAGCAGCACCCGACAGGGGACTTTCGCAAAACTGTTTTTT

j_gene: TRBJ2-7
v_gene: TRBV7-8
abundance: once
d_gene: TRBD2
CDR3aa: CASSLAWASGRYEQYF
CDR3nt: TGTGCCAGCAGCTTAGCTTGGGCTAGCGGGAGATACGAGCAGTACTTC

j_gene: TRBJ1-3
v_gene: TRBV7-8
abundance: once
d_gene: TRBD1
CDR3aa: CASSSAGQGTGNTIYF
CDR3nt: TGTGCCAGCAGTTCAGCGGGACAGGGGACTGGAAACACCATATATTTT

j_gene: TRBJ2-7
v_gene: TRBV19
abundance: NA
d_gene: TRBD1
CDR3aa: CASSTPGTGLSSYEQYF
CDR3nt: TGTGCCAGTAGTACTCCCGGGACAGGGTTGAGCTCCTACGAGCAGTACTTC

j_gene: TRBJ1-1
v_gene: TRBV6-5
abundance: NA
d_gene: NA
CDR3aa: CASSYEGAEAFF
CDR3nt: TGTGCCAGCAGTTACGAGGGGGCTGAAGCTTTCTTT

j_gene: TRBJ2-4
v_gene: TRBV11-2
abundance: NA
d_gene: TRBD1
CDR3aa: CASSPGGQRNIQYF
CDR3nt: TGTGCCAGCAGCCCAGGGGGACAGAGAAACATTCAGTACTTC

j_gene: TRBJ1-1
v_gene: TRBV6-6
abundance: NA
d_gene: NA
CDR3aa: CASSRDRQSTEAFF
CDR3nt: TGTGCCAGCAGCCGAGACCGACAGAGCACTGAAGCTTTCTTT

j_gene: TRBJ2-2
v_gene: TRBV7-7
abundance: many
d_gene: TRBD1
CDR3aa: CASSLQGANTGELFF
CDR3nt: TGTGCTAGCAGCCTGCAGGGGGCGAACACCGGGGAGCTGTTTTTT